This T cell receptor (beta chain) was recorded in a study of blood T cell repertoires in COVID-19. Overall study context: Collection of acute and convalescent COVID-19 samples took place in the United States, Italy and Spain. T cells, B-cell-depleted T cells, or PBMCs supplied cDNA or gDNA.

This CDR3 is 13 amino acids long. V was cut by 2 bases and J by 6 bases, with 11 bases left in between. Germline values: CDR1 SGHNT, CDR2 YYREEE (reference sequence). In the study's own analysis: Counts of nucleated cells, estimated from reference gene primer amplification, were obtained. Some clones are missing from TCRdb's copy, which holds only in-frame ones; the method was immunoSEQ multiplex PCR. V and J calls and clone size follow that table, whereas D and trimming were derived from the DNA. Of about 33,000 clones detected, approximately 85% appear once; the ten largest clones hold about 6.4%. The sequence was collected from a man aged 60 to 69 with active COVID-19. The chain has TRBV5-4 and TRBJ1-1; D unresolved. Sequencing was carried out using peripheral blood. CDR3 region: CASSFGRKAEAFF. The CDR3 region has the DNA TGTGCCAGCAGCTTTGGCAGGAAGGCTGAAGCTTTCTTT.